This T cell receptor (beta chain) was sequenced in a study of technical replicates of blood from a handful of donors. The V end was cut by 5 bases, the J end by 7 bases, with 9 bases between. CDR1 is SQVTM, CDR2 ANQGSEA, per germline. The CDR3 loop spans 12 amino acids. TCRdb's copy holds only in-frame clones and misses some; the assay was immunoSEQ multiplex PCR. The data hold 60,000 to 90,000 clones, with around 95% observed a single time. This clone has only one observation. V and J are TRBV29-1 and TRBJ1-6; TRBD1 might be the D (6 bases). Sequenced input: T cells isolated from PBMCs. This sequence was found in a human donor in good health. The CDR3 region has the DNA TGCAGCGTTCGAACAGGGAATTCACCCCTCCACTTT. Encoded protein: CSVRTGNSPLHF.